The TCR beta chain under discussion was sequenced for a study of tumor-infiltrating lymphocytes in primary liver carcinoma. Investigators took RNA and DNA out together from about 20-30 mg of unsorted bulk tissue. Per germline, CDR1 SGHAT and CDR2 FQNNGV. The CDR3 covers 14 residues. A remark on this clonotype: One end of the junction does not line up with germline, which may come from a read error.

The investigators made TCR beta cDNA from approximately 0.5 ug total RNA, using a constant-region primer. Modified slightly, ARM-PCR produced TCR beta libraries over three nested multiplex PCR rounds. TRBV1-TRBV30 forward primers paired with a C-beta reverse primer drove the first two PCR rounds, approximately 11 cycles each. TCRdb used MiXCR to reprocess the multiplex PCR reads, holding one entry per CDR3 protein. Among more than 90,000 distinct CDR3 sequences listed, 65% to 75% were seen once. This TCR was sampled from a woman aged 55 to 70 with primary liver carcinoma and hepatitis B virus infection. Sample: liver tumor tissue from sampling region 2. Indicated subset: tumor region T2, inferior pole. The chain couples TRBV11-2 to TRBJ1-2, with D uncertain. In DNA, the CDR3 is TGTGCCAGTAGCCTAGAGCCTACTAACTGTGGCTACACCTTC. Translated, it gives CASSLEPTNCGYTF.